Sequencing of this T cell receptor beta chain was carried out in a study of vaccination effects on CD4 cells after COVID-19 (dated by TCRdb to between 2021 and 2023). Broadly, across the study: Each participant received two doses of an mRNA SARS-CoV-2 vaccine, either BNT162b2 or mRNA-1273. The study compared SARS-CoV-2 spike-specific CD4+ TCR repertoires before and after mRNA vaccination in COVID-19 convalescent patients and infection-naive vaccine recipients. Altogether, roughly 10 COVID-19 convalescent patients and several SARS-CoV-2-naive healthy vaccine recipients made up the full study. Cultures from other donors in the study were sequenced with the Oncomine TCR Beta short-read assay on an Illumina iSeq 100. The research as a whole found: Clones induced by infection and clones induced by vaccination both contracted markedly at late timepoints after vaccination, which fits with T cell responses waning over time. The study was limited by a small number of convalescent patients, and early post-infection timepoints were lacking. In healthy vaccine recipients, vaccine-induced clones were almost all SARS-CoV-2 mono-reactive, with only 1 of 255 being cross-reactive with common cold coronaviruses.

The method behind the library was the immunoSEQ multiplex PCR assay. TCR beta CDR3 sequencing was performed on DNA from the cultured, isolated CD4+ T cells. The original pipeline was this. Non-productive TCR sequences were discarded, and reads were trimmed to the CDR3 region, with only CDR3s of 7 or more amino acids retained. Antigen-specific clonotypes were identified using the MANAFEST web app by comparison of expansion in peptide wells against reference cultures. For clones to be considered positive, expansion at FDR<0.05 versus reference and all other wells, an odds ratio above 5, and a frequency above 0.1% in two replicate wells were required. A clonotype was called cross-reactive if it was significantly expanded both in SARS-CoV-2 spike wells and in at least one common cold coronavirus spike condition. CDR3 similarity was assessed by Levenshtein distance using the stringdist R package, and unrooted trees were constructed with ape in R 3.6.1. The clones in this table, taken by TCRdb from immuneACCESS, are in-frame only. Not every clone is retained; where verified, under half of the shortfall comes from an unresolved V gene, and the cause of the rest is unknown. V, J and clone size were drawn from that table, and D and trimming were deduced from the DNA. Across this sample there are about 63,000 clones, with 75% seen only once. The top ten constitute 3.5% to 4.5% of the sample.

To identify antigen-specific CD4+ T cell clonotypes by their expansion, the ViraFEST assay first stimulated PBMC with viral peptide pools and then applied TCR sequencing. After more than nine days of culture, CD4+ T cells were isolated with the EasySep CD4+ T cell isolation kit. None of the healthy vaccine recipients had a prior SARS-CoV-2 infection, which was confirmed by nucleocapsid antibody tests that came back negative both before and after vaccination. Around 2.1 million PBMC per well were cultured with 10 ug/ml peptides in IMDM containing 5% human AB serum, roughly 10 IU/ml IL-2 and gentamicin. Half of the culture medium was replaced with fresh IL-2-containing medium on days 3 and 7. Unless noted otherwise, every peptide stimulation condition was grown in triplicate wells. Using Ficoll-Paque Plus gradient centrifugation, PBMC were separated from whole blood and then either used fresh or cryopreserved at -140C. The spike proteins of SARS-CoV-2 and of the common cold coronaviruses HCoV-NL63, HCoV-OC43 and HCoV-229E were spanned by overlapping peptide pools. The QIAamp micro DNA kit was used to extract genomic DNA from the cultured CD4+ T cells.

CDR1 SGHTS and CDR2 YDEGEE were looked up in the germline V gene. A distance of 16 bases separates the germline ends of V and J, which lose 7 bases and 1 base respectively. The CDR3 contains 15 residues, cysteine and phenylalanine counted. Only the CDR3 region is kept as DNA, spanning 45 bases read in frame from base 1. The table lists this clone with a few counts. The antigen it binds to is not known. Base qualities are not recorded, but no much larger clone differs from it by a single base. The receptor chain draws on TRBV5-8 and TRBJ2-3; the D gene is perhaps TRBD2, on 7 matching bases. The TCR comes from a human donor who received a COVID-19 vaccine. Sequenced material: CD4+ T cells from PBMCs cultured with HCoV-OC43 spike peptides, taken before COVID-19 vaccination. The intended sense of this specimen's cell subset or site label: HCoV-OC43 spike overlapping peptide pool stimulation. Read as DNA, the sequence is TGTGCCAGCCCGAATTGGGGGGGGCGCACAGATACGCAGTATTTT. This codes for CASPNWGGRTDTQYF.